This T cell receptor beta chain was captured in a study of CD8 T cells in Susac syndrome. cDNA came from roughly 0.5 to 1 ug RNA primed by random hexamers. The immunoSEQ assay covered 54 Vbeta and 13 Jbeta segments for CDR3. TCRdb re-called the immunoSEQ multiplex PCR reads through MiXCR, storing one row per CDR3 protein. There are almost 450,000 distinct CDR3 sequences in the sample; approximately 85% occur only once, and about 0.1% lies in the top ten. This CDR3 region has 16 residues. V was cut by 4 bases and J by 6 bases, with 22 bases left in between. In germline, CDR1 is SGHNT, CDR2 YYREEE (reference sequence). Notes on the study in general: TCR sequencing and HLA analysis covered a relatively small number of individuals.

About this clonotype: The antigen remains unidentified.

Through negative isolation, CD4+ and CD8+ T cells were obtained, while TEMRA cells were enriched using FACS. Sequences were obtained from CD8+ T cells from PBMCs. The rearrangement joins TRBV5-4 to TRBJ1-1, with a tentative D call TRBD1 (6 bases). This clonotype originated in a human donor with multiple sclerosis. CDR3 sequence (DNA): TGTGCCAGCAGCCCAAACTTACAGGTTGAGGGGGCTGAAGCTTTCTTT. Protein product: CASSPNLQVEGAEAFF.